These T cell receptor beta chains were read from a single sample in a study of cytomegalovirus exposure and HLA in healthy donors. Sequencing used immunoSEQ multiplex PCR; TCRdb keeps in-frame clones, though not all of them. The data contain 100,000 to 150,000 clones, around 75% of them singletons. Input material: PBMCs. These receptors were taken from a woman between 50 and 59 years old in good health and CMV-seropositive. The CDR3 runs from the conserved cysteine through the conserved F or W. Each record gives: J gene, V gene, CDR3 length, D gene, CDR3 protein, CDR3 DNA. A D gene is named only where the DNA matches it firmly.

>TRBJ2-7|TRBV7-2|16|TRBD1
CASSLAGGQGIHEQYF
TGTGCCAGCAGCTTAGCGGGGGGACAGGGCATTCACGAGCAGTACTTC
>TRBJ1-4|TRBV6-1|14|NA
CASSGQGQEEKLFF
TGTGCCAGCAGTGGGCAGGGGCAGGAGGAAAAACTGTTTTTT
>TRBJ1-5|TRBV29-1|12|NA
CSVSAAVGPQHF
TGCAGCGTTAGCGCAGCCGTGGGGCCCCAGCATTTT
>TRBJ2-3|TRBV7-9|11|NA
CASGEADTQYF
TGTGCCAGCGGGGAGGCAGATACGCAGTATTTT
>TRBJ1-2|TRBV30|12|NA
CAWSPAGYGYTF
TGTGCCTGGAGTCCAGCGGGATATGGCTACACCTTC
>TRBJ2-1|TRBV7-2|17|TRBD1
CASSLNRQGISYNEQFF
TGTGCCAGCAGTTTGAATCGACAGGGCATCTCCTACAATGAGCAGTTCTTC
>TRBJ1-2|TRBV19|13|NA
CASQGTTNYGYTF
TGTGCCAGTCAAGGGACAACTAACTATGGCTACACCTTC
>TRBJ2-3|TRBV7-8|15|NA
CASSTRDTITDTQYF
TGTGCCAGCAGCACCCGGGACACCATCACAGATACGCAGTATTTT
>TRBJ1-1|TRBV30|15|NA
CAWSVGVGRVTEAFF
TGTGCCTGGAGTGTAGGCGTAGGGAGGGTCACTGAAGCTTTCTTT
>TRBJ2-1|TRBV11-3|15|TRBD2
CASSPSSGDDNEQFF
TGTGCCAGCAGCCCCTCTAGCGGGGACGACAATGAGCAGTTCTTC
>TRBJ2-1|TRBV5-6|11|NA
CASSFLNEQFF
TGTGCCAGCAGCTTCTTGAATGAGCAGTTCTTC
>TRBJ2-1|TRBV15|15|TRBD2
CATSRTSGAYNEQFF
TGTGCCACCAGCCGGACTAGCGGAGCCTACAATGAGCAGTTCTTC
>TRBJ2-2|TRBV11-3|15|NA
CASSLGQGNTGELFF
TGTGCCAGCAGCTTAGGGCAGGGGAACACCGGGGAGCTGTTTTTT
>TRBJ1-5|TRBV19|11|NA
CASGALSFLHF
TGTGCCAGTGGGGCCCTCAGTTTTTTGCATTTT
>TRBJ2-2|TRBV2|15|TRBD2
CASRGRREHDGELFF
TGTGCCAGCAGAGGAAGGCGGGAGCATGACGGGGAGCTGTTTTTT
>TRBJ1-4|TRBV2|15|NA
CASSEARTANEKLFF
TGTGCCAGCAGTGAAGCGCGAACAGCTAATGAAAAACTGTTTTTT